The clone carrying this T cell receptor (beta chain) was detected a few times. The CDR3 length is 15 residues. V shed 4 bases, J shed 5 bases, and the junction held 10 bases outside the gene matches. The sample is drawn from a study of preoperative IRX-2 immunotherapy in early breast cancer. Some clones are missing from TCRdb's copy, which holds only in-frame ones; the method was immunoSEQ multiplex PCR. The table records roughly 42,000 clones, 70% to 80% of them present only once. Specified treatment: preoperative locoregional IRX-2 cytokine immunotherapy. Preoperative locoregional IRX-2 cytokine immunotherapy was tested in the phase Ib source study.

The chain carries TRBV7-1 and TRBJ2-5, with 7 bases fitting TRBD2. TRBV7-1 is known as an ORF, though its function is uncertain. The receptor's source is a human donor with breast cancer. The specimen comprised tumor tissue, sampled after IRX-2 immunotherapy. CDR3 in amino acids: CASSLISGARETQYF. Written as DNA, the CDR3 is TGTGCCAGCAGCTTGATAAGCGGGGCGAGGGAGACCCAGTACTTC.